This T cell receptor (beta chain) was profiled in a study of shared T cell receptors in the human thymus (dated by TCRdb to about 2021). For context, the study as a whole: The study investigated the way shared, self-reactive T-cell receptor alpha chains are produced in the human thymus.

Comment on this clone: Its antigen target is currently unknown. No base quality information exists; no much larger clone differs at one position.

Libraries came from the immunoSEQ multiplex PCR assay. TCRdb retrieved this table from immuneACCESS and kept in-frame rearrangements only. Not all clones are present; in checked studies, unresolved V genes account for under half, and no reason is known for the remainder. The sample data list 650,000 to 950,000 clones, and 80% to 90% of these were observed just once. The ten biggest clones cover about 0.0098% of the sample. Its CDR3 holds 15 amino acids, cysteine through phenylalanine. Of all the DNA, just the CDR3 is kept, 45 bases in frame from base 1. CDR1 SGHKS and CDR2 YYEKEE are derived from the germline V gene (reference sequence). V is pared back by 0 bases and J by 11 bases, with 18 bases lying between the germline termini. These data are also associated with another study on human thymus T cells. Drawing on the second study: The donors were immunologically healthy infants in Finland who had open corrective cardiac surgery for congenital heart defects. Thymus tissue was obtained as surgical resects removed during corrective cardiac surgery. Both the thymic and the peripheral blood repertoires appeared to show biased V and J gene segment usage. According to the related research, thymic TCR repertoires were highly overlapping among unrelated individuals. The study described the TCR alpha and beta repertoires in under ten infant thymus samples and a few matching peripheral blood samples. Donor ages ranged from about 6 to 250 days, and the cohort comprised six male and a couple of female infants. Thymocytes were released mechanically from tissue and stored at -70 °C as pellets of roughly 9-31 million cells. Genomic DNA was extracted from frozen cell pellets with a QIAsymphony instrument. The immunoSEQ multiplex PCR assay was used to amplify the TCRB and TCRAD loci from a standardized amount of quality-controlled genomic DNA. Amplicons spanned the V(D)J region at a length sufficient to cover the CDR3 and identify V and J genes. Through the commercial immunoSEQ service, the amplicons were sequenced on an Illumina platform. Primer bias and sequencing errors were corrected as previously described, and TCRAD and TCRB were defined on the basis of the IMGT database. Analysis of the repertoires was done with immunoSEQ Analyzer 3.0 and VDJTools and included basic statistics, V/J segment usage, diversity estimates, rarefaction and pairwise overlap. Diversity was estimated using the Chao1, ChaoE, Efron-Thisted, Shannon and inverse Simpson indices, and was also estimated on datasets down-sampled to the size of the smallest sample. Repertoire overlap was determined by strict matching of CDR3 nucleotide sequence, V gene and J gene, and Jaccard-based multidimensional scaling clustering was applied. Thymus samples yielded on average about 810,000 unique TCRB clonotypes, compared with 80,000 to 95,000 from blood samples.

This chain is built from TRBV5-5 and TRBJ1-5, and possibly TRBD1, on 5 matching bases. The sequenced sample consisted of thymocytes. The TCR sequence derives from a girl in the first two years of life with a congenital heart defect. Donor details come from another sample of the same person, matched by shared clones. Here the CDR3 is given as CASSLGSGRYLAQHF. The bases are TGTGCCAGCAGCTTGGGCTCAGGGCGGTATCTGGCCCAGCATTTT.